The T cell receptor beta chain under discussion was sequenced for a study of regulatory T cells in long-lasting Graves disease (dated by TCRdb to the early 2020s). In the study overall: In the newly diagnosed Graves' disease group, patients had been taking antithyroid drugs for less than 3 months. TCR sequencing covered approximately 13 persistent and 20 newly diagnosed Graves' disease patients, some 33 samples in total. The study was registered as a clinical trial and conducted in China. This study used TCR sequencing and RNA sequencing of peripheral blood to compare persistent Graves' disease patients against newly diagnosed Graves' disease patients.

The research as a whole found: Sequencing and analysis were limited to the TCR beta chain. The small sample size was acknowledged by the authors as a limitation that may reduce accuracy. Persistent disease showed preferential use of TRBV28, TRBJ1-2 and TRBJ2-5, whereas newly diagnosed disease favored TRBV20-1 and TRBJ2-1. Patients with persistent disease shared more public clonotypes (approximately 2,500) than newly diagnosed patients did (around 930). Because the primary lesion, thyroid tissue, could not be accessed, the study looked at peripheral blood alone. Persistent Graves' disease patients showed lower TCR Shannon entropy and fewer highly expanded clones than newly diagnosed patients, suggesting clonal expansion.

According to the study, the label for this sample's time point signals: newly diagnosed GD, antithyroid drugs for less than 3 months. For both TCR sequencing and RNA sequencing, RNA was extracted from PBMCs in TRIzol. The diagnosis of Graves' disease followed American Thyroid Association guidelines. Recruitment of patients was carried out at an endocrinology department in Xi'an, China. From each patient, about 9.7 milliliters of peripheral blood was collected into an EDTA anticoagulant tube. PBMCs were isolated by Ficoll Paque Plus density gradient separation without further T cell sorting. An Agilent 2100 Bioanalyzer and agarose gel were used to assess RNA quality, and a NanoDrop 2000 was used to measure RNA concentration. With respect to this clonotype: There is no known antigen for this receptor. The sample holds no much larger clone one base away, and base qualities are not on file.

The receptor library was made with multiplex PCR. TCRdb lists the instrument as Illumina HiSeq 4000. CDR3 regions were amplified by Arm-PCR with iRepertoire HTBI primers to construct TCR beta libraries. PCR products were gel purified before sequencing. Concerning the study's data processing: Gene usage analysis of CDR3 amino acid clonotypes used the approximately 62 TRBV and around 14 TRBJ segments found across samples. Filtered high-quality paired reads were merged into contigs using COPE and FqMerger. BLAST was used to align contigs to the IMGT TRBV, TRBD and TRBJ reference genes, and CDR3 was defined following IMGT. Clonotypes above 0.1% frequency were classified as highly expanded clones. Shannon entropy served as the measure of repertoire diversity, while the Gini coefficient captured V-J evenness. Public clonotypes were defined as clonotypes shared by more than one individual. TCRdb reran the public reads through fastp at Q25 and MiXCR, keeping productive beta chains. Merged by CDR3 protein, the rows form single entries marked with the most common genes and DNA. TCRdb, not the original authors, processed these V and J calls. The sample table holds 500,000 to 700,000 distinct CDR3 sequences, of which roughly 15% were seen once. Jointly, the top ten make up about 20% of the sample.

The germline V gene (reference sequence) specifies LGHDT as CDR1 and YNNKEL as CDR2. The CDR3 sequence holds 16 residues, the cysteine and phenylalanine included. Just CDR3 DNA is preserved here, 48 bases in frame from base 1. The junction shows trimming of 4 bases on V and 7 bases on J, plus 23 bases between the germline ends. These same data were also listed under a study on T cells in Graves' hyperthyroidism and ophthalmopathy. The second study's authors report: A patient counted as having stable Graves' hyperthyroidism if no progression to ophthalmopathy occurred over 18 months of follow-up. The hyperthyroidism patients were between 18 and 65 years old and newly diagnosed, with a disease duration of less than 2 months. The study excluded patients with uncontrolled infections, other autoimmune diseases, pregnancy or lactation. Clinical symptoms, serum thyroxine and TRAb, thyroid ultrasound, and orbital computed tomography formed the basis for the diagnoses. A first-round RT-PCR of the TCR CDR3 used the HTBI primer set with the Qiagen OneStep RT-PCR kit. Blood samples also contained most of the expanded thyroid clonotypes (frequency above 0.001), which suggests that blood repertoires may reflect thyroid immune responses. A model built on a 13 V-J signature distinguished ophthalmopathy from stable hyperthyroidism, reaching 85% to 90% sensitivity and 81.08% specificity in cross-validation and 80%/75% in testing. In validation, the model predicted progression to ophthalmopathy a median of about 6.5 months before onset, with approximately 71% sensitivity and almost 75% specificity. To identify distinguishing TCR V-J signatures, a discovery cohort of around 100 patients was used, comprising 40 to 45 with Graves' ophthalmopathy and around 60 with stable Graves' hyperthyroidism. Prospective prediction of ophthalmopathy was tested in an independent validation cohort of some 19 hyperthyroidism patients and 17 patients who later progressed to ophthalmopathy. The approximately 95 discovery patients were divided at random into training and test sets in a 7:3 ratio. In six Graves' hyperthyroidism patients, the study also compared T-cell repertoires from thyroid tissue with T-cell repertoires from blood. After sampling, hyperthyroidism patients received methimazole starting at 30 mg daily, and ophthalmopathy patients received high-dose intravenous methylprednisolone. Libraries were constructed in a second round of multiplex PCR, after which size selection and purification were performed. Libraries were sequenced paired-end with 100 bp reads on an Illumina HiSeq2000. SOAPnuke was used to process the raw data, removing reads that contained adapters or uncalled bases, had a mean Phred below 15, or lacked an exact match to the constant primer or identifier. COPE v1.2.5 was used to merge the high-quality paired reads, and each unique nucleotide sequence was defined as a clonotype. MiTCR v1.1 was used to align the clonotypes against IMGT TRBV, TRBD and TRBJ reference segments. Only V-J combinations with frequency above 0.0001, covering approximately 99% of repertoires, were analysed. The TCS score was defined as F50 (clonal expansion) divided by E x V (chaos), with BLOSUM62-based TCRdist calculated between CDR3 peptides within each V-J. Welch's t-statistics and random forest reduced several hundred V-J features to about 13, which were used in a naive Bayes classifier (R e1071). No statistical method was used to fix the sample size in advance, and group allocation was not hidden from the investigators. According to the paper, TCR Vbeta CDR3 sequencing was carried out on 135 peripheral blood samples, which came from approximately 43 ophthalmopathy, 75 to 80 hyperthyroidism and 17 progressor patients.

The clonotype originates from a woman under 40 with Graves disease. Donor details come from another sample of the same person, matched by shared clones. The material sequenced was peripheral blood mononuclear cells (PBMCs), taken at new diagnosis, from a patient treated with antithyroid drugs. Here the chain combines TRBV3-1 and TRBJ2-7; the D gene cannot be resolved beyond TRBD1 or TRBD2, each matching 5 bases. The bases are TGTGCCAGCAGCCCCGGTGGGACCGGCTCTAGGGGAGAGCAGTACTTC. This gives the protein CASSPGGTGSRGEQYF.